Below, 2 T cell receptor beta chains from the same sample are listed, as sequenced in a study of blood T cells in healthy people across ages (dated by TCRdb to 2014 to 2015). Library preparation used 5' RACE. The instrument given in TCRdb is Illumina HiSeq 2500. A second PCR of roughly 7 to 12 cycles was run with a J-beta primer mix and a sample-barcoded 5' primer. The public sequencing data were trimmed at Q25 with fastp and processed into clonotypes with MiXCR by TCRdb, which kept only in-frame beta chains. Records with the same CDR3 protein are collapsed into one entry carrying the most frequent genes and DNA. This sample comprises 700,000 to 950,000 distinct CDR3 sequences, about 40% of them detected only once. Jointly, the top ten make up less than 25% of the sample. Sequencing was done on a sample of blood. These TCRs come from a woman aged 55-70 years in good health.

The chain couples TRBV28 to TRBJ2-1; TRBD1 matches at 9 bases. CDR1 and CDR2 from the germline V gene are MDHEN and SYDVKM. V lost 4 bases and J lost 8; bases outside the gene matches: 3. This CDR3 contains 13 residues. The CDR3, as DNA: TGTGCCAGCAGTTCGGGACAGGGAGATGAGCAGTTCTTC. Translating it yields CASSSGQGDEQFF. The whole variable domain, filled in from reference TRBV28 and TRBJ2-1, reads DVKVTQSSRYLVKRTGEKVFLECVQDMDHENMFWYRQDPGLGLRLIYFSYDVKMKEKGDIPEGYSVSREKKERFSLILESASTNQTSMYLCASSSGQGDEQFFGPGTRLTVL.

The genes are TRBV28 and TRBJ2-7; D is unclear. CDR1 is MDHEN and CDR2 is SYDVKM in the germline V gene. V lost 5 bases and J 12 bases, leaving 17 bases between the germline ends. The CDR3 consists of 12 residues. Here the CDR3 reads CASSHGPLGPYF. The CDR3, as DNA: TGTGCCAGCAGTCACGGACCGCTAGGGCCGTACTTC.